This entry lists 15 T cell receptor beta chains sequenced from one sample in a study of cytomegalovirus exposure and HLA in healthy donors. Amplification used 60 Vbeta primers and 13 Jbeta primers. Using immunoSEQ multiplex PCR, the repertoire was profiled, and TCRdb retains in-frame clones only, with some absent. The profile shows about 160,000 clones, 75% to 85% of them singletons. The sample comprised PBMCs. The receptors were gathered from a man aged 45-65 years in good health and CMV-seropositive.

This clone was observed a handful of times. The V gene is TRBV4-2, the J gene TRBJ2-3; possibly TRBD2 for D (5 bases). Trimming stripped 4 bases from V and 0 bases from J, with 14 bases between. The CDR3 extends over 16 amino acids. Germline assignment: CDR1 LGHNA and CDR2 YNFKEQ. The CDR3 spells CASSRMAGHSTDTQYF. The CDR3 DNA sequence: TGTGCCAGCAGCCGTATGGCGGGCCACAGCACAGATACGCAGTATTTT.

V usage is TRBV19 and J usage is TRBJ2-1; tentatively, D is TRBD1 (6 bases). This CDR3 spans 11 amino acids. V lost 9 bases, J lost 7 bases, and 10 bases lay in between. CDR1 is LNHDA, CDR2 SQIVND, per germline (reference sequence). This CDR3 is CASRQGNEQFF. CDR3 coding DNA: TGTGCCAGCCGGCAGGGGAATGAGCAGTTCTTC.

This clone has only a few counts. This chain uses TRBV28 with TRBJ1-5; 11 bases line up with TRBD1. The CDR3 is made up of 16 amino acids. J lost 6 bases, V lost 5 bases, and 9 bases had no gene match. From germline, CDR1 is MDHEN and CDR2 SYDVKM. The CDR3 region is CASSPLRTGGIQPQHF. The CDR3 DNA reads TGTGCCAGCAGTCCTCTTCGGACAGGGGGCATTCAGCCCCAGCATTTT.

The chain joins TRBV25-1 to TRBJ2-5; D not resolved. The J call could be wrong; TRBJ2-7 is a better fit for the DNA end. The CDR3 spans 12 residues. Germline CDR1 reads MGHDK; CDR2 reads SYGVNS. This CDR3 reads CASSQVTYEQYF. CDR3 in DNA: TGTGCCAGCAGCCAGGTTACCTACGAGCAGTACTTC.

The chain couples TRBV28 to TRBJ2-6; D ambiguous. CDR3 length equals 14 residues. Germline CDR1 reads MDHEN; CDR2 reads SYDVKM. V lost 4 bases, J lost 0 bases, and 4 bases lay in between. CDR3 loop: CASSSSSGANVLTF. In DNA form, the CDR3 reads TGTGCCAGCAGTTCTAGCTCTGGGGCCAACGTCCTGACTTTC.

The chain has TRBV7-2 and TRBJ2-3, with D uncertain. The CDR3 has 12 residues. Germline V gene lookup returns CDR1 SGHTA and CDR2 FQGNSA. The V gene lost 5 bases and the J gene lost 6 bases, with 9 bases spanning the gap. The CDR3 region is CASSPVQDTQYF. The CDR3, as DNA: TGTGCCAGCAGCCCCGTTCAGGATACGCAGTATTTT.

The chain recombines TRBV5-1 with TRBJ2-7; 9 positions match TRBD2. CDR3 length: 16 amino acids. The trim removed 0 bases at V and 2 bases at J, leaving 6 bases unmatched. The germline V gene encodes CDR1 SGHRS and CDR2 YFSETQ. The CDR3 nucleotides are TGCGCCAGCAGCTTGGTTGGTAGCGGGGGTCCCTACGAGCAGTACTTC. Residues: CASSLVGSGGPYEQYF.

The chain uses TRBV28 and TRBJ2-5; D gene unclear. CDR1 is MDHEN and CDR2 is SYDVKM in the germline V gene. The CDR3 sequence is 13 residues long. V was trimmed by 6 bases and J by 4 bases, leaving 12 bases between them. Here the CDR3 DNA reads TGTGCCAGCAGCACCGGTCCTTCAGAGACCCAGTACTTC. Its translation: CASSTGPSETQYF. The complete variable domain, with remaining parts taken from reference TRBV28 and TRBJ2-5, reads DVKVTQSSRYLVKRTGEKVFLECVQDMDHENMFWYRQDPGLGLRLIYFSYDVKMKEKGDIPEGYSVSREKKERFSLILESASTNQTSMYLCASSTGPSETQYFGPGTRLLVL.

The rearrangement uses TRBV27 and TRBJ2-1, with 11 bases aligning to TRBD2. CDR1 MNHEY and CDR2 SMNVEV come from the germline V gene (reference sequence). This CDR3 spans 15 amino acids. The V segment lost 6 bases and the J segment 4 bases; nucleotides outside the gene matches: 5. CDR3 residues: CASSPGTSGYNEQFF. For the CDR3, the DNA is TGTGCCAGCAGCCCCGGGACTAGCGGATACAATGAGCAGTTCTTC.

The V call is TRBV5-1, the J call TRBJ2-7; 11 positions agree with TRBD2. Germline-derived CDR1 and CDR2 are SGHRS and YFSETQ. The ends lost 4 bases at V and 5 bases at J; junction bases unmatched: 5. The CDR3 consists of 14 residues. CDR3 in DNA: TGCGCCAGCAGCCGTAGCGGGAGGGCCGACGAGCAGTACTTC. Protein: CASSRSGRADEQYF.

The chain couples TRBV2 to TRBJ2-7, with TRBD1 matching over 8 bases. The CDR3 loop spans 13 amino acids. Losses at the gene ends were 6 bases for V and 3 bases for J; bases not matched to a gene: 4. Looked up from germline, CDR1 is SNHLY and CDR2 is FYNNEI. Written as DNA, the CDR3 is TGTGCCAGCAGGAGGACAGGGTTCTACGAGCAGTACTTC. Protein: CASRRTGFYEQYF.

This rearrangement joins TRBV6-5 to TRBJ1-4; 7 bases are shared with TRBD1. Trimming cost V 5 bases and J 0 bases; bases outside gene matches: 0. This CDR3 spans 14 amino acids. Germline V gene sequence: CDR1 MNHEY, CDR2 SVGAGI. In DNA, the CDR3 is TGTGCCAGCAGTCAGGGGGCAACTAATGAAAAACTGTTTTTT. As protein: CASSQGATNEKLFF.

V usage is TRBV7-9 and J usage is TRBJ1-1; no definite D call. CDR1 is SEHNR, CDR2 FQNEAQ, per germline (reference sequence). Trimming pared 1 base from V and 9 bases from J, leaving 3 bases between. The CDR3 sequence is 10 residues long. CDR3 residues: CASSLVKAFF. Written as DNA, the CDR3 is TGTGCCAGCAGCTTAGTCAAAGCTTTCTTT.

V usage is TRBV7-2 and J usage is TRBJ1-1; TRBD1 aligns across 7 bases. The CDR3 is 14 residues long. The V segment lost 5 bases and the J segment 4 bases; nucleotides outside the gene matches: 7. CDR1 and CDR2 (germline): SGHTA, FQGNSA. As DNA, the CDR3 is TGTGCCAGCAGCCCCACAGGGGTTAGCACTGAAGCTTTCTTT. Translated, it gives CASSPTGVSTEAFF.

The chain employs TRBV2 and TRBJ2-5; 8 nucleotides line up with TRBD2. Trimming at V came to 0 bases and at J to 5 bases, leaving 5 bases not matched to a gene. Germline CDR1 and CDR2: SNHLY and FYNNEI. This CDR3 is 15 amino acids long. CDR3 in DNA: TGTGCCAGCAGTGAAGCCTCGGGGGGGGAGGAGACCCAGTACTTC. Translation gives CASSEASGGEETQYF.